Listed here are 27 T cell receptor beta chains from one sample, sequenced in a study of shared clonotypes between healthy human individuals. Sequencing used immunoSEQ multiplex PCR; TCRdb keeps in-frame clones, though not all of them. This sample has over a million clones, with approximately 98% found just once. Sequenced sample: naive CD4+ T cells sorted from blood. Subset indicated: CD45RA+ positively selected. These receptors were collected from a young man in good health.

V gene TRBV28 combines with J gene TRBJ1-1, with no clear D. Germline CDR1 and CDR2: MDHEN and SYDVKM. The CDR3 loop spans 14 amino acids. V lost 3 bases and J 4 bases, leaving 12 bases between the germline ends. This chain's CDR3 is CASSLGPKGTEAFF. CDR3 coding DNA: TGTGCCAGCAGTTTGGGCCCCAAGGGCACTGAAGCTTTCTTT.

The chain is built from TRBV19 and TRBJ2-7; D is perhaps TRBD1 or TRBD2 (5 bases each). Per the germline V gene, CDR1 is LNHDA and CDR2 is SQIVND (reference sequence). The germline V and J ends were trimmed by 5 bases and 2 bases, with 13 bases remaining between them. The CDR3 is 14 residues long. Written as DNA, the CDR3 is TGTGCCAGTAGTTTGGGACGGGCGGCCTACGAGCAGTACTTC. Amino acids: CASSLGRAAYEQYF.

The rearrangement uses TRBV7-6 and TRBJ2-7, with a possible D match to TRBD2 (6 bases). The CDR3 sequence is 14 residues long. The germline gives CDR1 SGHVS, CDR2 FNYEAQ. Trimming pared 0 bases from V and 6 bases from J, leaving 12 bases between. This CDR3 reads CASSLAPGSGEQYF. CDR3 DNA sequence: TGTGCCAGCAGCTTAGCACCCGGGAGCGGCGAGCAGTACTTC. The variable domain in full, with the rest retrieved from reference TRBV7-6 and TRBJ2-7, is GAGVSQSPRYKVTKRGQDVALRCDPISGHVSLYWYRQALGQGPEFLTYFNYEAQQDKSGLPNDRFSAERPEGSISTLTIQRTEQRDSAMYRCASSLAPGSGEQYFGPGTRLTVT.

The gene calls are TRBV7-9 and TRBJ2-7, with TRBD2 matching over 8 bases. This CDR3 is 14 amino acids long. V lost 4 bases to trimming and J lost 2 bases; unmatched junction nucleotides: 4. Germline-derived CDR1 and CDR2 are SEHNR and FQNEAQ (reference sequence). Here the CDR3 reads CASSSAGGTYEQYF. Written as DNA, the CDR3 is TGTGCCAGCAGCTCCGCGGGAGGAACCTACGAGCAGTACTTC.

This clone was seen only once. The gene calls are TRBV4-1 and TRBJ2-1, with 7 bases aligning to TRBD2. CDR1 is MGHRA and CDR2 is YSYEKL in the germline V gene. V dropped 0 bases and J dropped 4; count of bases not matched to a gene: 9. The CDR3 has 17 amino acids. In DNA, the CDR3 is TGCGCCAGCAGCCAAGAAGCCGGGACTATCAAGTACAATGAGCAGTTCTTC. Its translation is CASSQEAGTIKYNEQFF.

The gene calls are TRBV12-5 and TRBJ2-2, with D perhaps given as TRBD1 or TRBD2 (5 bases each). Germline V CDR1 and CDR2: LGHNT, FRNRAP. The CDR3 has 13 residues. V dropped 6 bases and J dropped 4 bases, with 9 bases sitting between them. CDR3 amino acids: CASGQGVTGELFF. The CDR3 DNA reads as TGTGCTAGTGGGCAGGGAGTCACCGGGGAGCTGTTTTTT. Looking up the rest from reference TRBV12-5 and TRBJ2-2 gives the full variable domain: DARVTQTPRHKVTEMGQEVTMRCQPILGHNTVFWYRQTMMQGLELLAYFRNRAPLDDSGMPKDRFSAEMPDATLATLKIQPSEPRDSAVYFCASGQGVTGELFFGEGSRLTVL.

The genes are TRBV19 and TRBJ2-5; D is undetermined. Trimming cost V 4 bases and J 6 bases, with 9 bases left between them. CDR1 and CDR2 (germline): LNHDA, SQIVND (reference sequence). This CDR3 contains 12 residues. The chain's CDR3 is CASSNPAKTQYF. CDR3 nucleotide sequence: TGTGCCAGTAGTAATCCCGCTAAGACCCAGTACTTC.

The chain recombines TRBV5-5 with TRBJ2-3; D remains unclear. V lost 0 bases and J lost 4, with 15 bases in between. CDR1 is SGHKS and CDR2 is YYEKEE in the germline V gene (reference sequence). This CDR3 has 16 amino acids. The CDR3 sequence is CASSLEGRWSPDTQYF. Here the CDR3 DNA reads TGTGCCAGCAGCTTGGAAGGAAGGTGGTCCCCAGATACGCAGTATTTT.

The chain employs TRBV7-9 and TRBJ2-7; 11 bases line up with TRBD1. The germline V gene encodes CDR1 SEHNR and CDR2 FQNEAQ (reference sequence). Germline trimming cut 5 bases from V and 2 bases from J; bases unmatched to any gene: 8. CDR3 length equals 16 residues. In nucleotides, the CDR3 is TGTGCCAGCAGCCCCTGGGGGGGACAGGGGGCCTACGAGCAGTACTTC. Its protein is CASSPWGGQGAYEQYF. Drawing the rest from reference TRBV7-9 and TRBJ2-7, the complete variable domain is DTGVSQNPRHKITKRGQNVTFRCDPISEHNRLYWYRQTLGQGPEFLTYFQNEAQLEKSRLLSDRFSAERPKGSFSTLEIQRTEQGDSAMYLCASSPWGGQGAYEQYFGPGTRLTVT.

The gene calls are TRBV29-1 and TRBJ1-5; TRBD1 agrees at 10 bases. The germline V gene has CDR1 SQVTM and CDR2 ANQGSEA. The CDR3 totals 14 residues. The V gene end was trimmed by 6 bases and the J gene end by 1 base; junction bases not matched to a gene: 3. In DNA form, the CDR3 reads TGCAGCGTAAGACAGGGGGCCAGCAATCAGCCCCAGCATTTT. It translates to CSVRQGASNQPQHF.

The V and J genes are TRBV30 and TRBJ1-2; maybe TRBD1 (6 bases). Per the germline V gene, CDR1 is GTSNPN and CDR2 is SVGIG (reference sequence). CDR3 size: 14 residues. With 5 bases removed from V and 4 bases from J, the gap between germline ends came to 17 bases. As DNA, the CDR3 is TGTGCCTGGGACTATATTGGACAGCGCTATGGCTACACCTTC. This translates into CAWDYIGQRYGYTF.

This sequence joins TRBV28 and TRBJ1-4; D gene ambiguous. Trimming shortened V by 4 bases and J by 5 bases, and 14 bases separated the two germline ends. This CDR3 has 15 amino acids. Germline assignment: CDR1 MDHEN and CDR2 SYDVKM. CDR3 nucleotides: TGTGCCAGCAGTTCGACACAAGACCTAAATGAAAAACTGTTTTTT. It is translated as CASSSTQDLNEKLFF.

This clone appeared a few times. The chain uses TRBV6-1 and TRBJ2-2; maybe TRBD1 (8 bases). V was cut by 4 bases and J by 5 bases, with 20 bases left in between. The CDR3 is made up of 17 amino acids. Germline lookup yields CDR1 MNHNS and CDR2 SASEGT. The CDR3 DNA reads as TGTGCCAGCAGTGGCCGACAGGGGCGGGGGAAAACCGGGGAGCTGTTTTTT. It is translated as CASSGRQGRGKTGELFF.

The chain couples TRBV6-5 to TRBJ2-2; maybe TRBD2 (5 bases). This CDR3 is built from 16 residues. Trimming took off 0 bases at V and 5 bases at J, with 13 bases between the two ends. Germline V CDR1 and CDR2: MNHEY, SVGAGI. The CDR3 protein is CASSYSVGKVTGELFF. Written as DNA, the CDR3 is TGTGCCAGCAGTTACTCGGTCGGGAAAGTAACCGGGGAGCTGTTTTTT.

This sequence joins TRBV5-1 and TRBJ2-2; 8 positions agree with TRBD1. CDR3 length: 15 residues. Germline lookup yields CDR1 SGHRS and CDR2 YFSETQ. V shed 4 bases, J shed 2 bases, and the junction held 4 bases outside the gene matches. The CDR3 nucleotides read TGCGCCAGCAGCCGACAGGGGTCAAACACCGGGGAGCTGTTTTTT. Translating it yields CASSRQGSNTGELFF. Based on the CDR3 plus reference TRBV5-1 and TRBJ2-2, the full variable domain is KAGVTQTPRYLIKTRGQQVTLSCSPISGHRSVSWYQQTPGQGLQFLFEYFSETQRNKGNFPGRFSGRQFSNSRSEMNVSTLELGDSALYLCASSRQGSNTGELFFGEGSRLTVL.

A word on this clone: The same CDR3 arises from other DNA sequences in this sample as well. CDR3 protein: CASSLEGMNTEAFF. CDR3 sequence (DNA): TGTGCCAGCAGCTTAGAAGGGATGAACACTGAAGCTTTCTTT. The J gene is TRBJ1-1, the V gene TRBV7-9; no clear D gene. CDR3 length: 14 amino acids. Per germline, CDR1 SEHNR and CDR2 FQNEAQ (reference sequence). V was trimmed by 1 base and J by 0 bases, leaving 6 bases between them.

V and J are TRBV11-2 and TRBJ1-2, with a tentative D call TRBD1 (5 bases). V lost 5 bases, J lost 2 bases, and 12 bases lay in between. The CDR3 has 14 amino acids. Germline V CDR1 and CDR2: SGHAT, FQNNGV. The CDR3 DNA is TGTGCCAGCAGCGCTCTGGGGCGGAACTATGGCTACACCTTC. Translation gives CASSALGRNYGYTF.

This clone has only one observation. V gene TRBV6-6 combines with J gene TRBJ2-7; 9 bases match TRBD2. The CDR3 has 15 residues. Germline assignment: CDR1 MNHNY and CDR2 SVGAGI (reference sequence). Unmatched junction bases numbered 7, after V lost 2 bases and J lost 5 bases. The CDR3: CASSYPRGRAHEQYF. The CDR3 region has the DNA TGTGCCAGCAGTTACCCACGCGGGAGGGCCCACGAGCAGTACTTC.

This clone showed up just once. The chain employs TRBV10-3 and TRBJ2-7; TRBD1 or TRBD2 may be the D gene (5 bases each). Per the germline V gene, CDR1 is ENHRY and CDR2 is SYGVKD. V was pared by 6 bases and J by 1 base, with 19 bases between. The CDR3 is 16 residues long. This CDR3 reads CAISPDERQGSYEQYF. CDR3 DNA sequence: TGTGCCATCAGCCCCGATGAGCGGCAGGGTTCCTACGAGCAGTACTTC.

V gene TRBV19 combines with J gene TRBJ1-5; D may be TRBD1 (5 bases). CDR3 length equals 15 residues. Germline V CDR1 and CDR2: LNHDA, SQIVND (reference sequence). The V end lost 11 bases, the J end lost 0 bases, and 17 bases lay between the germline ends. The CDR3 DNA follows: TGTGCCTGCCAAGTGAGGGGATATAGCAATCAGCCCCAGCATTTT. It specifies CACQVRGYSNQPQHF.

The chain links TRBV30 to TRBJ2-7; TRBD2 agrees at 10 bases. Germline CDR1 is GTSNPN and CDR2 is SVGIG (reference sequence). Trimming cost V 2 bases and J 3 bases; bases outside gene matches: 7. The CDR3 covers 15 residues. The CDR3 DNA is TGTGCCTGGAGTATTGGACTAGCGGTAGACTACGAGCAGTACTTC. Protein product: CAWSIGLAVDYEQYF. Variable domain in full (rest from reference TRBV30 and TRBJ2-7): SQTIHQWPATLVQPVGSPLSLECTVEGTSNPNLYWYRQAAGRGLQLLFYSVGIGQISSEVPQNLSASRPQDRQFILSSKKLLLSDSGFYLCAWSIGLAVDYEQYFGPGTRLTVT.

The CDR3 DNA is TGTGCCTGGAGATCCGTAACAGGGGGCACCTACAATGAGCAGTTCTTC. This codes for CAWRSVTGGTYNEQFF. The J gene is TRBJ2-1, the V gene TRBV30, with 9 bases matching TRBD1. V lost 3 bases to trimming and J lost 2 bases; unmatched junction nucleotides: 8. CDR1 GTSNPN and CDR2 SVGIG come from the germline V gene (reference sequence). The CDR3 consists of 16 residues.

The CDR3 DNA reads TGTGCCAGCAGCTTCGGGACTAGGCTAATGGAGACCCAGTACTTC. Protein product: CASSFGTRLMETQYF. V usage is TRBV5-6 and J usage is TRBJ2-5; 8 bases line up with TRBD2. CDR3 length equals 15 residues. Germline V gives CDR1 SGHDT, CDR2 YYEEEE. Trimming removed 2 bases from V and 5 bases from J; junction bases left unmatched: 8.

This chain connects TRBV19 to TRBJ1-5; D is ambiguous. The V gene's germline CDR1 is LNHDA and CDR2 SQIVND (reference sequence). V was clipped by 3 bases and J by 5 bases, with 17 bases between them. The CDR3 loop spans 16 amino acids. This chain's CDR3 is CASSIQVAGQYQPQHF. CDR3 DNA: TGTGCCAGTAGTATTCAGGTGGCAGGCCAATATCAGCCCCAGCATTTT.

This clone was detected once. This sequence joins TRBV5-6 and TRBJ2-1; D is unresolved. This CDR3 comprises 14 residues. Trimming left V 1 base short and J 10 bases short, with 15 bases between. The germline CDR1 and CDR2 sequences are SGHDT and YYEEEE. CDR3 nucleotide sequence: TGTGCCAGCAGCTTGAAAACCGGACGGCCCGAGCAGTTCTTC. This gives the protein CASSLKTGRPEQFF.

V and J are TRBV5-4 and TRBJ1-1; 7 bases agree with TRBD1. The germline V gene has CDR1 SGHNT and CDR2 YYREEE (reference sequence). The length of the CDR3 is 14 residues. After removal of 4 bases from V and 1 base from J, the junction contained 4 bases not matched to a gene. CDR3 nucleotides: TGTGCCAGCAGCCGGGACAGAGGGAACACTGAAGCTTTCTTT. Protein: CASSRDRGNTEAFF.

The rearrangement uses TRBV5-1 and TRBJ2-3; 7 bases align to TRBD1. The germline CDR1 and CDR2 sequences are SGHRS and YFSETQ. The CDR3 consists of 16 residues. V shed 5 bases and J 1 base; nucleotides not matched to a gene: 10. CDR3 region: CASSPKRQGGTDTQYF. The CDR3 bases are TGCGCCAGCAGTCCAAAACGACAGGGTGGCACAGATACGCAGTATTTT.